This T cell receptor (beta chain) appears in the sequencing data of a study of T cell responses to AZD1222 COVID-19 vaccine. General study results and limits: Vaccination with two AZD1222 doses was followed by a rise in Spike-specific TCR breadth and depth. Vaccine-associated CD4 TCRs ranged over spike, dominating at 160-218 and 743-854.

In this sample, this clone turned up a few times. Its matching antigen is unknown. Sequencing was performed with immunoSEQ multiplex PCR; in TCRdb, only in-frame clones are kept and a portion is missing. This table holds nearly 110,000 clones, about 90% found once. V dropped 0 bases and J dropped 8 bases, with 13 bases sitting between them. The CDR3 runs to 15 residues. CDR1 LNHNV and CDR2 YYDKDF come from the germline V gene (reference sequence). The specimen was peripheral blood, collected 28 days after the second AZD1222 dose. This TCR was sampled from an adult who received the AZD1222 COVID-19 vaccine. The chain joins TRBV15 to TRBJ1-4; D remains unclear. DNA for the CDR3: TGTGCCACCAGCAGAGATCCGTTACCGAGGGAAAAACTGTTTTTT. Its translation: CATSRDPLPREKLFF.